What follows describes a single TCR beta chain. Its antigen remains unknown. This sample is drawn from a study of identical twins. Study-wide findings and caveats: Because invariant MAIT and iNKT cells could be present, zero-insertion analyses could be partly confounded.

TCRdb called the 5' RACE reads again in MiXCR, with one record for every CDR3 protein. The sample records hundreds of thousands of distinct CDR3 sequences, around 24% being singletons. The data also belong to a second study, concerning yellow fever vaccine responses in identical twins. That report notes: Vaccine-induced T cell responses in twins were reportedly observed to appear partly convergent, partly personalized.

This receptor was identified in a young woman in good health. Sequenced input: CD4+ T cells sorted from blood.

The CDR3 reads CASTRSTGVGDTQYF. The CDR3 DNA is TGTGCCAGCACCCGGTCCACAGGGGTTGGAGATACGCAGTATTTT. The chain recombines TRBV27 with TRBJ2-3; 7 positions match TRBD1. This CDR3 has 15 residues. Germline V gene lookup returns CDR1 MNHEY and CDR2 SMNVEV (reference sequence). Trimming at V came to 7 bases and at J to 5 bases, leaving 12 bases not matched to a gene.